The rows below give T cell receptor beta chains drawn from one sample of a study of OX40 agonist ivuxolimab in advanced cancers. Libraries were prepared by immunoSEQ multiplex PCR; TCRdb keeps only in-frame clonotypes and omits some of them. The data hold fewer than 100,000 clones, with 75% to 90% observed a single time. Sample: CD4+ or CD8+ T cells sorted from blood, taken in a trial of the OX40 agonist ivuxolimab. The receptors come from an adult with an advanced solid tumor such as melanoma, head and neck, liver or kidney cancer. Both conserved end residues are trimmed from each CDR3.

v_call: TRBV30; cdr3_aa: AWSAFADPSADTQY
v_call: TRBV9; cdr3_aa: ASSERGEGEQY
v_call: TRBV6-5; cdr3_aa: ASSFTALSEKLF
v_call: TRBV7-2; cdr3_aa: ASSLAEGYEQY
v_call: TRBV4-1; cdr3_aa: ASSLGGTSGPITDTQY
v_call: TRBV27; cdr3_aa: ASSLFLDRGLGSQGTQY
v_call: TRBV6-1; cdr3_aa: ASSIADNTDTQY
v_call: TRBV9; cdr3_aa: ASSVFLAGAQETQY
v_call: TRBV5-4; cdr3_aa: ASSLGGVSTDTQY
v_call: TRBV9; cdr3_aa: ASSVGGLVVRTGELF